Sequencing of this T cell receptor (beta chain) was carried out in a study of blood T cell repertoires in COVID-19. Study-wide context: Nucleic acid was either cDNA or gDNA, and it came from T cells, B-cell-depleted T cells, or PBMCs.

V lost 0 bases and J 4 bases, leaving 10 bases between the germline ends. The germline gives CDR1 MNHEY, CDR2 SVGAGI. This CDR3 has 14 amino acids. Among Cohort 3 donors, those recovered had two negative PCRs, clearance, or symptom resolution. Authors' data handling: For nucleated cells, counts were estimated from reference gene primer amplification. The method was immunoSEQ multiplex PCR; TCRdb's version includes in-frame clones alone and lacks a portion of them. The DNA was the basis for D and trimming; V, J and clone size are from that table. Here the sample spans 250,000 or so clones, roughly four fifths being singletons.

The chain employs TRBV6-5 and TRBJ2-7; D may be TRBD2 (5 bases). This clonotype was sampled from a man between 50 and 59 years old who had recovered from COVID-19. Sequencing used PBMCs or T cells enriched from blood (not recorded which). CDR3 bases: TGTGCCAGCAGTTACTCTCTAAGGACTTACGAGCAGTACTTC. Translation: CASSYSLRTYEQYF.